Shown below are 21 T cell receptor beta chains from a single sample sequenced in a study of blood T cell repertoires in COVID-19. This table comes from immunoSEQ multiplex PCR, and its TCRdb copy is limited to in-frame clones, with some not included. In the table there are about 260,000 clones, about 87% of which are singletons. Material: peripheral blood. These receptors all come from a man aged 55 to 69 who had recovered from COVID-19.

The chain couples TRBV20-1 to TRBJ1-5; D uncertain. Trimming shortened V by 3 bases and J by 8 bases, and 17 bases separated the two germline ends. Germline lookup yields CDR1 DFQATT and CDR2 SNEGSKA (reference sequence). The CDR3 extends over 14 amino acids. As DNA, the CDR3 is TGCAGTGCTAGTGGTGGGAGGCTTTTAGAGCCCCAGCATTTT. It codes for CSASGGRLLEPQHF.

The CDR3 nucleotides are TGTGCCAGCAGCCTAAGCGGGGGGAGGTACAATGAGCAGTTCTTC. Amino acid sequence: CASSLSGGRYNEQFF. The chain links TRBV5-8 to TRBJ2-1, with 9 bases matching TRBD2. This CDR3 has 15 amino acids. V was pared by 4 bases and J by 4 bases, with 6 bases of the junction left unmatched. The germline gives CDR1 SGHTS, CDR2 YDEGEE.

For this clone: Other nucleotide sequences from this sample produce the same CDR3. The V call is TRBV24-1, the J call TRBJ2-1; 7 bases agree with TRBD2. Germline trimming cut 0 bases from V and 1 base from J; bases unmatched to any gene: 2. The CDR3 has 16 residues. Germline CDR1 reads KGHDR; CDR2 reads SFDVKD. The CDR3 DNA is TGTGCCACCAGTGATTTGTCGGGGGGTTCCTACAATGAGCAGTTCTTC. Translating it yields CATSDLSGGSYNEQFF.

The chain uses TRBV18 and TRBJ2-7; 7 nucleotides agree with TRBD1. With 4 bases clipped from V and 0 bases from J, the junction kept 15 bases outside the gene matches. This CDR3 region has 18 residues. Germline CDR1 is KGHSH and CDR2 is LQKENI. CDR3 sequence (DNA): TGTGCCAGCTCACTAAAATTCCAAGGGGGCGGAGTCTCCTACGAGCAGTACTTC. Residues: CASSLKFQGGGVSYEQYF.

The chain uses TRBV6-5 and TRBJ2-3; D might be TRBD1 (6 bases). Deletions cut 6 bases from V and 0 bases from J, with 10 bases between. The CDR3 runs to 14 residues. CDR1 MNHEY and CDR2 SVGAGI come from the germline V gene. The CDR3 DNA is TGTGCCAGCAGCGCAGGGGCTAGCACAGATACGCAGTATTTT. Its translation: CASSAGASTDTQYF.

The chain links TRBV7-3 to TRBJ2-2, with a tentative D call TRBD1 (6 bases). This CDR3 has 16 amino acids. V lost 5 bases and J lost 0, with 13 bases in between. Germline values: CDR1 SGHTA, CDR2 FQGTGA. CDR3 loop: CASSPGQNANTGELFF. CDR3 nucleotides: TGTGCCAGCAGCCCGGGACAAAACGCGAACACCGGGGAGCTGTTTTTT.

This rearrangement joins TRBV12-3 or TRBV12-4 to TRBJ1-1; no clear D gene. The CDR3 sequence is 13 residues long. Trimming took off 3 bases at V and 2 bases at J, with 7 bases between the two ends. The CDR3 DNA is TGTGCCAGCAGTTTCCCGGGTAACACTGAAGCTTTCTTT. Amino acids: CASSFPGNTEAFF.

V usage is TRBV29-1 and J usage is TRBJ2-7; D is undetermined. Germline V gene lookup returns CDR1 SQVTM and CDR2 ANQGSEA. The CDR3 is 12 residues long. The V gene lost 7 bases and the J gene lost 2 bases, with 12 bases spanning the gap. CDR3 in amino acids: CSGLLDTYEQYF. CDR3 DNA: TGCAGCGGACTGCTGGATACCTACGAGCAGTACTTC.

This chain uses TRBV6-5 with TRBJ2-7; no definite D call. V lost 6 bases, J lost 5 bases, and 20 bases lay in between. The length of the CDR3 is 15 residues. Per germline, CDR1 MNHEY and CDR2 SVGAGI. The CDR3 region has the DNA TGTGCCAGCAGCGGCATAGGTCTAGTAATCAACGAGCAGTACTTC. Translating it yields CASSGIGLVINEQYF.

The V and J genes are TRBV7-2 and TRBJ1-3; D is possibly TRBD1 (5 bases). This CDR3 is 14 amino acids long. Germline V gene data show CDR1 as SGHTA and CDR2 as FQGNSA. With 3 bases removed from V and 3 bases from J, the gap between germline ends came to 9 bases. The CDR3 protein is CASSLLTGGNTIYF. The CDR3 DNA reads TGTGCCAGCAGCTTGTTAACAGGTGGAAACACCATATATTTT.

The chain employs TRBV7-2 and TRBJ2-7; 10 nucleotides line up with TRBD1. CDR1 SGHTA and CDR2 FQGNSA come from the germline V gene. Trimming at V came to 1 base and at J to 4 bases, leaving 4 bases not matched to a gene. The CDR3 sequence is 15 residues long. CDR3 residues: CASSLGTGGIYEQYF. CDR3 nucleotides: TGTGCCAGCAGCTTAGGGACAGGGGGAATATACGAGCAGTACTTC.

In nucleotides, the CDR3 is TGTGCCAGCAGTTACGTACAGGGGACACCCTACGAGCAGTACTTC. Translating it yields CASSYVQGTPYEQYF. This rearrangement joins TRBV6-5 to TRBJ2-7; TRBD1 matches at 7 bases. This CDR3 contains 15 residues. Germline lookup yields CDR1 MNHEY and CDR2 SVGAGI. V lost 2 bases to trimming and J lost 2 bases; unmatched junction nucleotides: 6.

The rearrangement uses TRBV9 and TRBJ1-2, with D unclear. V was trimmed by 0 bases and J by 2 bases, leaving 5 bases between them. This CDR3 spans 13 amino acids. CDR1 and CDR2 from the germline V gene are SGDLS and YYNGEE. CDR3 DNA: TGTGCCAGCAGCGTAGGTCCGAACTATGGCTACACCTTC. Its protein product is CASSVGPNYGYTF. The whole variable domain, filled in from reference TRBV9 and TRBJ1-2, reads DSGVTQTPKHLITATGQRVTLRCSPRSGDLSVYWYQQSLDQGLQFLIQYYNGEERAKGNILERFSAQQFPDLHSELNLSSLELGDSALYFCASSVGPNYGYTFGSGTRLTVV.

The chain couples TRBV5-4 to TRBJ2-3; weak D call: TRBD2 (5 bases). The CDR3 is 15 residues long. CDR1 and CDR2 (germline): SGHNT, YYREEE (reference sequence). V was cut by 4 bases and J by 2 bases, with 14 bases left in between. CDR3 amino acids: CASSTRSGPTDTQYF. The CDR3 coding sequence is TGTGCCAGCAGCACACGGAGCGGTCCCACAGATACGCAGTATTTT.

V gene TRBV4-1 combines with J gene TRBJ2-1; 13 nucleotides align to TRBD2. The trim removed 5 bases at V and 5 bases at J, leaving 9 bases unmatched. Germline V gene sequence: CDR1 MGHRA, CDR2 YSYEKL. This CDR3 is built from 17 residues. CDR3 sequence reads: CASSETPGTSGDNEQFF. The DNA of the CDR3 is TGCGCCAGCAGCGAAACCCCTGGGACTAGCGGGGACAATGAGCAGTTCTTC.

The chain employs TRBV7-9 and TRBJ2-5; perhaps TRBD2 as D (6 bases). CDR1 is SEHNR and CDR2 is FQNEAQ in the germline V gene (reference sequence). CDR3 length: 14 residues. V was shortened by 5 bases and J by 1 base, with 11 bases between the two germline ends. This chain's CDR3 is CASSPPAGQETQYF. The CDR3, as DNA: TGTGCCAGCAGCCCCCCAGCGGGCCAAGAGACCCAGTACTTC. Looking up the rest from reference TRBV7-9 and TRBJ2-5 gives the full variable domain: DTGVSQNPRHKITKRGQNVTFRCDPISEHNRLYWYRQTLGQGPEFLTYFQNEAQLEKSRLLSDRFSAERPKGSFSTLEIQRTEQGDSAMYLCASSPPAGQETQYFGPGTRLLVL.

The CDR3, as DNA: TGCGCCAGCAGCCCGGGACTACCTTCCGATACGCAGTATTTT. Translating gives CASSPGLPSDTQYF. The rearrangement uses TRBV5-1 and TRBJ2-3; 7 bases align to TRBD2. This CDR3 has 14 amino acids. Trimming removed 4 bases from V and 6 bases from J; junction bases left unmatched: 8. From germline, CDR1 is SGHRS and CDR2 YFSETQ.

The chain joins TRBV6-5 to TRBJ1-2; 9 nucleotides line up with TRBD1. There are 12 residues in the CDR3. The germline gives CDR1 MNHEY, CDR2 SVGAGI. The J segment lost 8 bases and the V segment lost 7 bases, leaving 5 bases of the junction unmatched. The CDR3 DNA follows: TGTGCCAGCACCTCGGACAGGGGAGGCTACACCTTC. Encoded protein: CASTSDRGGYTF.

The chain has TRBV29-1 and TRBJ2-7, with 9 bases identical to TRBD1. The V gene's germline CDR1 is SQVTM and CDR2 ANQGSEA. The CDR3 is made up of 15 amino acids. The V segment lost 5 bases and the J segment 5 bases; nucleotides outside the gene matches: 13. CDR3 in amino acids: CSVRPSRDRAHEQYF. The CDR3 coding sequence is TGCAGCGTTCGCCCCAGCCGGGACAGGGCCCACGAGCAGTACTTC.

The chain couples TRBV6-5 to TRBJ1-4; possibly TRBD1 for D (5 bases). Germline lookup yields CDR1 MNHEY and CDR2 SVGAGI. V was cut by 5 bases and J by 3 bases, with 10 bases left in between. The CDR3 has 14 residues. Here the CDR3 DNA reads TGTGCCAGCAGTCCCGGGGGGTCTAATGAAAAACTGTTTTTT. Its translation: CASSPGGSNEKLFF.

This chain connects TRBV5-1 to TRBJ2-3; D is undetermined. The germline V gene has CDR1 SGHRS and CDR2 YFSETQ. The CDR3 is 16 residues long. Trimming shortened V by 1 base and J by 6 bases, and 18 bases separated the two germline ends. The CDR3 bases are TGCGCCAGCAGCTTGCGTGCGAGGTACCCCGGGGATACGCAGTATTTT. Translating gives CASSLRARYPGDTQYF.